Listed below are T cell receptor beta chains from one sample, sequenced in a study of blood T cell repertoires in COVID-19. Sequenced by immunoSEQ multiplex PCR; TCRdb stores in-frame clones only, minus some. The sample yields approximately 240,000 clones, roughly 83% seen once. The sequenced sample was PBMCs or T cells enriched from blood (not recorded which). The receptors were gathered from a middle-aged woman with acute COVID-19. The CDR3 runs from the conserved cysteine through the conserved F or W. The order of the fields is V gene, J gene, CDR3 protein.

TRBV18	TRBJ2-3	CASSLYRGALTDTQYF
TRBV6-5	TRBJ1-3	CASSSPTYSGNTIYF
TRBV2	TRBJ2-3	CASSEPYRGGDTQYF
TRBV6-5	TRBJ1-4	CASSYFLNEKLFF
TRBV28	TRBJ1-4	CASSFLSGGNEKLFF
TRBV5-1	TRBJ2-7	CASSFLRTSGGTAYEQYF
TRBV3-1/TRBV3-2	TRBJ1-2	CASSQVQAPGYGYTF
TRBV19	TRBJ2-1	CANLLAAGNEQFF
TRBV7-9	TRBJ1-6	CASRPGTGNSPLHF
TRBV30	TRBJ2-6	CAWSIGQTSGANVLTF
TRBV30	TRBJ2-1	CAWRPQGFNEQFF
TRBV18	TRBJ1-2	CASSPPEVHGYTF
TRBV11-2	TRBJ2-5	CASSLGGGREETQYF
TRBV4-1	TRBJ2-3	CASSQAERSGDTQYF
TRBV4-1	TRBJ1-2	CASSLGGAPNYGYTF
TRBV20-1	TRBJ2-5	CSASSGGRKETQYF
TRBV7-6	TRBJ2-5	CASSLVGVETQYF
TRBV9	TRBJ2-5	CASSVAGTRETQYF